Below, 30 T cell receptor beta chains from the same sample are listed, as sequenced in a study of T cells in Graves' hyperthyroidism and ophthalmopathy. Regions amplified from RNA transcripts were the TCR beta CDR3 regions. When the TCR CDR3 underwent first-round RT-PCR, the HTBI primer set was used. TCRdb processed the multiplex PCR reads anew with MiXCR; each CDR3 protein has one entry. The table has 700,000 to 950,000 distinct CDR3 sequences, over 35% seen once. Sample: blood. Receptors originate from a woman in her forties with Graves' hyperthyroidism.

This chain joins TRBV5-1 and TRBJ1-2; no clear D gene. The CDR3 consists of 15 residues. V dropped 4 bases and J dropped 6 bases, with 19 bases sitting between them. Germline CDR1 SGHRS, CDR2 YFSETQ. The CDR3 region is CASSLDIGRVHGYTF. In DNA, the CDR3 is TGCGCCAGCAGCCTAGACATCGGTCGGGTTCATGGCTACACCTTC.

The V gene is TRBV10-3, the J gene TRBJ2-2, with 10 bases that match TRBD1. Germline loops: CDR1 ENHRY, CDR2 SYGVKD. There are 16 residues in the CDR3. Trimming cost V 11 bases and J 3 bases; bases outside gene matches: 12. CDR3 sequence: CALTRETGGYTGELFF. The DNA for the CDR3 is TGTGCCTTAACCCGCGAGACAGGGGGCTACACCGGGGAGCTGTTTTTT.

This clonotype was detected ten times or more. V usage is TRBV7-2 and J usage is TRBJ1-5; D is possibly TRBD1 (6 bases). This CDR3 contains 14 residues. V shed 3 bases and J shed 4 bases, with 10 bases lying between them. The germline V gene encodes CDR1 SGHTA and CDR2 FQGNSA. The CDR3 spells CASSFSGENQPQHF. The CDR3 coding sequence is TGTGCCAGCAGCTTCTCAGGGGAGAATCAGCCCCAGCATTTT. Supplemented by reference TRBV7-2 and TRBJ1-5, the full variable domain reads GAGVSQSPSNKVTEKGKDVELRCDPISGHTALYWYRQSLGQGLEFLIYFQGNSAPDKSGLPSDRFSAERTGGSVSTLTIQRTQQEDSAVYLCASSFSGENQPQHFGDGTRLSIL.

Turning to this clonotype: This sequence may be a read error, since a much larger clone differs from it by one base. The CDR3 bases are TGCAGTGCTAGAGAACGGGGAACAGGCGAGCAGTACTTC. Translating it yields CSARERGTGEQYF. The chain employs TRBV20-1 and TRBJ2-7; D may be TRBD1 or TRBD2 (5 bases each). V lost 0 bases to trimming and J lost 6 bases, with 12 bases between them. From germline, CDR1 is DFQATT and CDR2 SNEGSKA (reference sequence). This CDR3 is 13 amino acids long.

In its sample, this clonotype was seen a few times. J is TRBJ1-2 and V is TRBV6-5, with no clear D. V gave up 2 bases and J gave up 3 bases, with 19 bases separating them. Germline CDR1 MNHEY, CDR2 SVGAGI. The length of the CDR3 is 17 residues. The CDR3 bases are TGTGCCAGCAGTTACCGACCCTCCCCGCGGGAACACTATGGCTACACCTTC. Its translation: CASSYRPSPREHYGYTF.

Turning to this clonotype: A read error may be the cause here, since a much bigger clone is one base away. The chain is built from TRBV10-3 and TRBJ1-6; TRBD1 is a possible D gene (5 bases). V lost 6 bases and J lost 6, with 12 bases in between. Germline CDR1 and CDR2: ENHRY and SYGVKD. This CDR3 contains 14 residues. The CDR3 loop reads CAIRGIQGNSPLHF. In DNA, the CDR3 is TGTGCCATCAGAGGAATCCAGGGTAATTCACCCCTCCACTTT.

This clonotype was seen only a few times. The chain couples TRBV6-5 to TRBJ1-6, with D possibly matching TRBD1 (5 bases). There are 15 residues in the CDR3. Looked up from germline, CDR1 is MNHEY and CDR2 is SVGAGI. The V gene lost 2 bases and the J gene lost 3 bases, with 8 bases spanning the gap. The CDR3 bases are TGTGCCAGCAGTTACGACAGCAACTATAATTCACCCCTCCACTTT. Translated: CASSYDSNYNSPLHF.

As DNA, the CDR3 is TGCAGTGCTATGGGGCCGGGTGGTGAGACCCAGTACTTC. Its protein product is CSAMGPGGETQYF. The chain joins TRBV20-1 to TRBJ2-5; a possible D gene is TRBD1 (5 bases). The CDR3 contains 13 residues. Germline V gives CDR1 DFQATT, CDR2 SNEGSKA (reference sequence). Trimming cost V 4 bases and J 5 bases, with 14 bases left between them.

The CDR3 coding sequence is TGTGCCAGCAGCTCCTGGACAGGGTTGTATGGCTACACCTTC. Translation gives CASSSWTGLYGYTF. The chain combines TRBV5-4 with TRBJ1-2, with 8 bases aligning to TRBD1. J lost 5 bases, V lost 3 bases, and 6 bases had no gene match. This CDR3 spans 14 amino acids. Germline-derived CDR1 and CDR2 are SGHNT and YYREEE (reference sequence).

This clonotype was observed once. The genes are TRBV25-1 and TRBJ1-1, with D tentatively TRBD1 (6 bases). There are 14 residues in the CDR3. The germline CDR1 and CDR2 sequences are MGHDK and SYGVNS. With 8 bases removed from V and 3 bases from J, the gap between germline ends came to 16 bases. The CDR3 bases are TGTGCCAGCTCAGCCACAGGGTCCGACACTGAAGCTTTCTTT. Translated: CASSATGSDTEAFF. Full variable domain (missing parts from reference TRBV25-1 and TRBJ1-1): EADIYQTPRYLVIGTGKKITLECSQTMGHDKMYWYQQDPGMELHLIHYSYGVNSTEKGDLSSESTVSRIRTEHFPLTLESARPSHTSQYLCASSATGSDTEAFFGQGTRLTVV.

The rearrangement joins TRBV7-2 to TRBJ2-5; 7 bases are a match to TRBD2. There are 17 residues in the CDR3. Germline V gene sequence: CDR1 SGHTA, CDR2 FQGNSA. Unmatched junction bases numbered 16, after V lost 5 bases and J lost 4 bases. The CDR3 reads CASSQEPRGGRLETQYF. As DNA, the CDR3 is TGTGCCAGCAGCCAAGAACCCCGCGGGGGAAGGCTAGAGACCCAGTACTTC.

Comment on this clonotype: A read error may produce the germline difference seen at one junction end. The CDR3: CAISYWDGGDSPLHF. DNA for the CDR3: TGTGCCATCAGTTACTGGGACGGGGGCGATTCACCCCTCCACTTT. The gene calls are TRBV6-5 and TRBJ1-6, with D perhaps matching TRBD1 (6 bases). The germline V gene encodes CDR1 MNHEY and CDR2 SVGAGI. The CDR3 has 15 amino acids.

This clonotype was found a few times. V and J are TRBV7-3 and TRBJ2-5; 12 nucleotides match TRBD2. The CDR3 covers 16 residues. V shed 5 bases and J 4 bases; nucleotides not matched to a gene: 8. Germline CDR1 and CDR2: SGHTA and FQGTGA. CDR3 in DNA: TGTGCCAGCAGCCGGACTAGCGGGGCACTTCGAGAGACCCAGTACTTC. Its protein product is CASSRTSGALRETQYF.

This clonotype was observed a single time. J is TRBJ2-7 and V is TRBV7-2, with D possibly being TRBD2 (6 bases). The V end was cut by 5 bases, the J end by 7 bases, with 15 bases between. Germline V gene data show CDR1 as SGHTA and CDR2 as FQGNSA. The CDR3 is 13 residues long. CDR3 DNA: TGTGCCAGCAGCGACTGGAGCGGAGGGGAGCAGTACTTC. Protein: CASSDWSGGEQYF.

This clonotype was counted at least ten times. This rearrangement joins TRBV20-1 to TRBJ1-4; TRBD1 matches 7 bases. Germline CDR1 is DFQATT and CDR2 is SNEGSKA (reference sequence). V lost 6 bases to trimming and J lost 9 bases; unmatched junction nucleotides: 7. There are 12 residues in the CDR3. In nucleotides, the CDR3 is TGCAGTGCAACTAACAGGGGTCAAAAACTGTTTTTT. It yields the protein CSATNRGQKLFF.

This CDR3 is CASSHDRVPGNTIYF. CDR3 DNA sequence: TGTGCCAGCAGCCATGACAGGGTCCCTGGAAACACCATATATTTT. The rearrangement uses TRBV5-4 and TRBJ1-3; 7 nucleotides line up with TRBD1. CDR1 is SGHNT and CDR2 is YYREEE in the germline V gene (reference sequence). The CDR3 length is 15 residues. V trimming: 4 bases; J trimming: 2 bases; junction bases outside the gene matches: 6. Complete variable domain (other parts from reference TRBV5-4 and TRBJ1-3): ETGVTQSPTHLIKTRGQQVTLRCSSQSGHNTVSWYQQALGQGPQFIFQYYREEENGRGNFPPRFSGLQFPNYSSELNVNALELDDSALYLCASSHDRVPGNTIYFGEGSWLTVV.

On this clonotype itself: One junction end disagrees with the germline gene, perhaps due to a read error. J is TRBJ1-2 and V is TRBV7-9; TRBD1 matches at 7 bases. The CDR3 totals 14 residues. Germline V gives CDR1 SEHNR, CDR2 FQNEAQ (reference sequence). In DNA, the CDR3 is TGTGCCAGCAGCCCCCGGACAGGATTCTATGGCTATACCTTC. It encodes CASSPRTGFYGYTF. The whole variable domain, filled in from reference TRBV7-9 and TRBJ1-2, reads DTGVSQNPRHKITKRGQNVTFRCDPISEHNRLYWYRQTLGQGPEFLTYFQNEAQLEKSRLLSDRFSAERPKGSFSTLEIQRTEQGDSAMYLCASSPRTGFYGYTFGSGTRLTVV.

The chain employs TRBV20-1 and TRBJ1-1, with D tentatively TRBD1 (5 bases). There are 14 residues in the CDR3. Germline assignment: CDR1 DFQATT and CDR2 SNEGSKA (reference sequence). Deletions cut 6 bases from V and 0 bases from J, with 14 bases between. CDR3 nucleotide sequence: TGCAGTGCGCAAACACAGGAGATGAACACTGAAGCTTTCTTT. Translation: CSAQTQEMNTEAFF.

This clonotype was counted only a few times. The rearrangement uses TRBV14 and TRBJ2-7; D is unclear. The CDR3 length is 13 residues. Germline loops: CDR1 SGHDN, CDR2 FVKESK. Trimming shortened V by 3 bases and J by 7 bases, and 13 bases separated the two germline ends. In nucleotides, the CDR3 is TGTGCCAGCAGCCACCCTGTACGGTCTGAGCAGTACTTC. This sequence encodes CASSHPVRSEQYF.

V usage is TRBV6-5 and J usage is TRBJ1-4, with D maybe TRBD1 (5 bases). Germline V gene sequence: CDR1 MNHEY, CDR2 SVGAGI. There are 14 residues in the CDR3. V lost 6 bases, J lost 0 bases, and 8 bases lay in between. The DNA for the CDR3 is TGTGCCAGCAGGACAGACCCAACTAATGAAAAACTGTTTTTT. Protein product: CASRTDPTNEKLFF.

CDR3 sequence: CSARRWGADTEAFF. CDR3 bases: TGCAGTGCTAGACGGTGGGGCGCGGACACTGAAGCTTTCTTT. The chain employs TRBV20-1 and TRBJ1-1; D may be TRBD1 (5 bases). CDR3 length: 14 residues. Germline V gives CDR1 DFQATT, CDR2 SNEGSKA (reference sequence). The V and J ends lost 2 bases and 3 bases respectively, with 13 bases between them.

As regards this clonotype: A much bigger clone sits one base away, suggesting this may be a read error. V gene TRBV19 combines with J gene TRBJ1-4; D remains ambiguous. With 5 bases removed from V and 3 bases from J, the gap between germline ends came to 10 bases. This CDR3 has 14 residues. CDR1 is LNHDA and CDR2 is SQIVND in the germline V gene (reference sequence). CDR3 sequence (DNA): TGTGCCAGTAGTGTCCGGTTGGCTAATGAAAAACTGTTTTTT. Translating it yields CASSVRLANEKLFF.

This clonotype showed up many times. The chain has TRBV29-1 and TRBJ2-2; 8 nucleotides align to TRBD1. CDR1 is SQVTM and CDR2 is ANQGSEA in the germline V gene. J was trimmed by 7 bases and V by 7 bases; bases with no gene match: 11. The CDR3 spans 14 residues. CDR3 region: CSAGTDRVGGELFF. The CDR3, as DNA: TGCAGCGCCGGAACGGACAGGGTCGGCGGGGAGCTGTTTTTT.

This clonotype was seen a few times. As DNA, the CDR3 is TGTGCCAGCAGCTCCCGGGGTAGCATACCCTACGAGCAGTACTTC. As protein: CASSSRGSIPYEQYF. V usage is TRBV7-8 and J usage is TRBJ2-7; D is possibly TRBD2 (5 bases). V dropped 4 bases and J dropped 2 bases, with 15 bases sitting between them. Looked up from germline, CDR1 is SGHVS and CDR2 is FQNEAQ. CDR3 length: 15 amino acids. Together with reference TRBV7-8 and TRBJ2-7, the CDR3 gives the full variable domain: GAGVSQSPRYKVAKRGQDVALRCDPISGHVSLFWYQQALGQGPEFLTYFQNEAQLDKSGLPSDRFFAERPEGSVSTLKIQRTQQEDSAVYLCASSSRGSIPYEQYFGPGTRLTVT.

This sequence joins TRBV5-6 and TRBJ1-3; D is ambiguous. The germline V gene encodes CDR1 SGHDT and CDR2 YYEEEE. This CDR3 comprises 18 residues. Trimming pared 1 base from V and 0 bases from J, leaving 17 bases between. The CDR3: CASSLSPVKQSSGNTIYF. CDR3 DNA: TGTGCCAGCAGCTTGAGTCCGGTGAAACAAAGCTCTGGAAACACCATATATTTT.

This clonotype was found many times. This chain uses TRBV7-2 with TRBJ1-1; D is uncertain. Looked up from germline, CDR1 is SGHTA and CDR2 is FQGNSA. V lost 1 base, J lost 5 bases, and 11 bases lay in between. There are 14 residues in the CDR3. CDR3 sequence: CASSLGAGMTEAFF. The CDR3 DNA is TGTGCCAGCAGCTTAGGAGCGGGGATGACTGAAGCTTTCTTT.

This clonotype was observed at least ten times. At one end, the junction sequence differs from germline, possibly due to a read error. This rearrangement joins TRBV6-5 to TRBJ1-1; a possible D gene is TRBD1 (5 bases). CDR1 and CDR2 from the germline V gene are MNHEY and SVGAGI. The CDR3 is 13 amino acids. DNA for the CDR3: TGTGCTAGCAGCTCGGGGACTAACACTGAAGCTTTCTTT. This encodes CASSSGTNTEAFF.

This clonotype has just a few counts. The chain joins TRBV5-5 to TRBJ1-5, with TRBD1 matching over 8 bases. Germline CDR1 and CDR2: SGHKS and YYEKEE (reference sequence). CDR3 size: 16 residues. V shed 0 bases, J shed 3 bases, and the junction held 5 bases outside the gene matches. The CDR3 spells CASSLGTGYSNQPQHF. The CDR3 coding sequence is TGTGCCAGCAGCTTGGGGACAGGGTACTCCAATCAGCCCCAGCATTTT.

The sample holds many counts of this clonotype. The chain couples TRBV7-2 to TRBJ2-7; 8 nucleotides agree with TRBD1. CDR1 and CDR2 (germline): SGHTA, FQGNSA. After removal of 2 bases from V and 4 bases from J, the junction contained 10 bases not matched to a gene. This CDR3 region has 16 residues. DNA of the CDR3: TGTGCCAGCAGCTTATCCCGGGACAGGAAAACGTACGAGCAGTACTTC. Protein sequence: CASSLSRDRKTYEQYF.

As to this clonotype: At one of its ends the junction is not consistent with the germline gene, which may arise from a read error. The chain is built from TRBV7-2 and TRBJ1-4, with no clear D. Germline V gene lookup returns CDR1 SGHTA and CDR2 FQGNSA. The CDR3 covers 11 residues. CDR3 bases: TGTGCCAACAGCTTAAACGAAAAACTGTTTTTT. This translates into CANSLNEKLFF.